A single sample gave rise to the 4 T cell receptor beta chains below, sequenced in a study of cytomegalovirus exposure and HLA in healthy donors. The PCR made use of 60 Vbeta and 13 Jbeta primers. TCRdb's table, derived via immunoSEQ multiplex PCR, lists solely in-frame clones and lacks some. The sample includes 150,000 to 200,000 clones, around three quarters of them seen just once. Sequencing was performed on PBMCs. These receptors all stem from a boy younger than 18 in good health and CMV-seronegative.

CDR3: CASSPGTGVGNTIYF. CDR3 DNA: TGTGCCAGCAGCCCCGGGACAGGGGTCGGAAACACCATATATTTT. This rearrangement joins TRBV7-9 to TRBJ1-3, with 10 bases that match TRBD1. CDR1 is SEHNR, CDR2 FQNEAQ, per germline (reference sequence). V shed 5 bases, J shed 4 bases, and the junction held 5 bases outside the gene matches. The CDR3 length is 15 residues.

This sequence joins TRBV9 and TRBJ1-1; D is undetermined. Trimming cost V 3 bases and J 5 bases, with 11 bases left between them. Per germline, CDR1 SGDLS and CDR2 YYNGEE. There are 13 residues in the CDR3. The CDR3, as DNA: TGTGCCAGCAGCGCCCAACTCGGGACTGAAGCTTTCTTT. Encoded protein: CASSAQLGTEAFF.

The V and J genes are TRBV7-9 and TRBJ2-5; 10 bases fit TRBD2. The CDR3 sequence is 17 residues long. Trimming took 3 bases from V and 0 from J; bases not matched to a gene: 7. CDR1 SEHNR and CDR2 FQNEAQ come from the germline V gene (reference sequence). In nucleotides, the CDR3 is TGTGCCAGCAGCTTGCCCCTTAGCGGGAGGAACCAAGAGACCCAGTACTTC. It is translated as CASSLPLSGRNQETQYF.

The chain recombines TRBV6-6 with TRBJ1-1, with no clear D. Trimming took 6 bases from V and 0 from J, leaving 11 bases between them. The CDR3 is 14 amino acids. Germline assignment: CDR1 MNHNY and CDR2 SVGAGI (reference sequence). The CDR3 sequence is CASRFEVVNTEAFF. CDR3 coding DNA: TGTGCCAGCAGGTTCGAGGTGGTGAACACTGAAGCTTTCTTT.